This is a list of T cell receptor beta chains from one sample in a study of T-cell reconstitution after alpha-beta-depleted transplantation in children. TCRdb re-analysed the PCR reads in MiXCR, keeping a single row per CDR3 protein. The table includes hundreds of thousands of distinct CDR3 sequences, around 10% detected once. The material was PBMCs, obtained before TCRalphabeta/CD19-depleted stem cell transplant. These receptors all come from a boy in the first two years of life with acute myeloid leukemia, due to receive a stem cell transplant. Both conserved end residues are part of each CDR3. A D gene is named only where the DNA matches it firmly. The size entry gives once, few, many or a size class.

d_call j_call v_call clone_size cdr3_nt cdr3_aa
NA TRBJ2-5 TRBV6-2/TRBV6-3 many TGTGCCAGCCGGTGGCGGGAGACCCAGTACTTC CASRWRETQYF
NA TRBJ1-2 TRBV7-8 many TGTGCCAGCAGCTTAGAGGGGGGGTCTAACTATGGCTACACCTTC CASSLEGGSNYGYTF
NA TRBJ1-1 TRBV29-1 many TGCAGCGTTGTCAATACTGAAGCTTTCTTT CSVVNTEAFF
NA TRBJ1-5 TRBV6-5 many TGTGCCAGCAGCTCCCACTCCAGGACCGGGCCAAATCAGCCCCAGCATTTT CASSSHSRTGPNQPQHF
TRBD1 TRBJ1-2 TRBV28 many TGTGCCAGCAGGCCGGACAGGGTATCCGGCTACACCTTC CASRPDRVSGYTF
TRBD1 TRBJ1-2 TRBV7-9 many TGTGCCAGCAGCTTCCGACAGGGGCGACACAAACGGTATGGCTACACCTTC CASSFRQGRHKRYGYTF
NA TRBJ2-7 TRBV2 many TGTGCCAGCACCGTTGGAGGGGACTTCGACGAGCAGTACTTC CASTVGGDFDEQYF
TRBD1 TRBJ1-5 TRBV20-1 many TGCAGTGCTAGATCGGTCAGGGGGCACAATCAGCCCCAGCATTTT CSARSVRGHNQPQHF
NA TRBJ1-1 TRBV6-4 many TGTGCCAGCAGTGACCCTACTAGAGGGAGGGGGAACACTGAAGCTTTCTTT CASSDPTRGRGNTEAFF
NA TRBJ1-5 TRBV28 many TGTGCCAGCAGTTTCCCCTTAGAGTGGGAGGGAGGGGGCAATCAGCCCCAGCATTTT CASSFPLEWEGGGNQPQHF
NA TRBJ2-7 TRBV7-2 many TGTGCCAGCAGCTTAGGGTATGAGTACGAGCAGTACTTC CASSLGYEYEQYF